A single sample gave rise to the 8 T cell receptor beta chains below, sequenced in a study of blood T cell repertoires in COVID-19. Here immunoSEQ multiplex PCR was the method, and the copy in TCRdb shows in-frame clones only, minus some. The sample lists over 150,000 clones, nearly 80% occurring once. Source material: peripheral blood. Receptors were obtained from a man older than 75 with acute or convalescent COVID-19.

The chain carries TRBV4-2 and TRBJ2-2, with D perhaps matching TRBD2 (7 bases). The CDR3 spans 16 residues. Germline V CDR1 and CDR2: LGHNA, YNFKEQ. Trimming removed 5 bases at V and 3 bases at J, with 16 bases between. The CDR3 here is CASSVGGGPDTGELFF. The CDR3 bases are TGTGCCAGCAGCGTAGGGGGAGGGCCGGACACCGGGGAGCTGTTTTTT.

The chain employs TRBV30 and TRBJ2-2, with a tentative D call TRBD1 (6 bases). CDR1 and CDR2 (germline): GTSNPN, SVGIG (reference sequence). V was trimmed by 1 base and J by 0 bases, leaving 12 bases between them. The CDR3 consists of 16 residues. CDR3 bases: TGTGCCTGGAGTGCCCTCAGGGGATCGAACACCGGGGAGCTGTTTTTT. Residues: CAWSALRGSNTGELFF.

This clone has only one observation. The chain couples TRBV21-1 to TRBJ1-1; the table's D call, TRBD1, was not checked against the DNA. TRBV21-1 is labeled a pseudogene. This CDR3 contains 14 residues. This CDR3 reads CASSKASGGARAFF. In nucleotides, the CDR3 is TGTGCCAGCAGCAAAGCATCAGGGGGCGCCAGGGCTTTCTTT.

This clone is a singleton in its sample. The CDR3 DNA is TGTGCCAGCAGCGCCCAGGGGACCGGGGAGCTGTTTTTT. It encodes CASSAQGTGELFF. This rearrangement joins TRBV7-2 to TRBJ2-2, with a tentative D call TRBD1 (6 bases). V was trimmed by 5 bases and J by 5 bases, leaving 9 bases between them. This CDR3 is built from 13 residues. CDR1 is SGHTA and CDR2 is FQGNSA in the germline V gene.

The gene calls are TRBV5-1 and TRBJ2-4, with TRBD1 as a possible D gene (6 bases). CDR1 and CDR2 (germline): SGHRS, YFSETQ. Trimming removed 2 bases from V and 6 bases from J, with 6 bases in between. This CDR3 comprises 12 residues. In nucleotides, the CDR3 is TGCGCCAGCAGCTTACAGGGAAACATTCAGTACTTC. Protein: CASSLQGNIQYF.

The chain recombines TRBV5-4 with TRBJ1-2, with a weak D call TRBD1 (5 bases). The length of the CDR3 is 13 residues. The V and J ends lost 0 bases and 8 bases respectively, with 11 bases between them. Germline lookup yields CDR1 SGHNT and CDR2 YYREEE (reference sequence). In DNA form, the CDR3 reads TGTGCCAGCAGCTTGGAAGGGGTAATGGGCTACACCTTC. This codes for CASSLEGVMGYTF.

The CDR3 region has the DNA TGTGCCAGCAGGTCAGGGTCATCGAATTATGGCTACACCTTC. It encodes CASRSGSSNYGYTF. This chain connects TRBV27 to TRBJ1-2; a weak D match, TRBD1 (5 bases). The CDR3 runs to 14 residues. Trimming cost V 6 bases and J 5 bases, with 16 bases left between them. The germline CDR1 and CDR2 sequences are MNHEY and SMNVEV (reference sequence).

The chain recombines TRBV5-4 with TRBJ2-5; 7 bases align to TRBD1. V lost 2 bases to trimming and J lost 2 bases; unmatched junction nucleotides: 6. Germline-derived CDR1 and CDR2 are SGHNT and YYREEE (reference sequence). This CDR3 spans 15 amino acids. Here the CDR3 DNA reads TGTGCCAGCAGCTTTGTACCGGGACAGCAAGAGACCCAGTACTTC. Protein product: CASSFVPGQQETQYF.